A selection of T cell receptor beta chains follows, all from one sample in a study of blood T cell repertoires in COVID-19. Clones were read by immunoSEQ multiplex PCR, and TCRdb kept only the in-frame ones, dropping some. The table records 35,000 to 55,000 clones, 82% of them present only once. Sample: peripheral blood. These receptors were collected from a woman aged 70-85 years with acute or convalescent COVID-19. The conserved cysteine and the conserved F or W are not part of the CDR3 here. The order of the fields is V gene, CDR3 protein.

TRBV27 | ASSLSQDRHTEAF
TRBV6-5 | ASSFRQGSNQPQH
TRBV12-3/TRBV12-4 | ASSPQDNYGYT
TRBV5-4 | ASSSGQYNSPLH
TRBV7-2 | ASSLYLKAGGPEETQY
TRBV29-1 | SFWSGEKLF
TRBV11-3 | ASSFFPETQY
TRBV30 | AWSPGTSGRYEQY
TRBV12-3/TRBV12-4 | ASSFRRGEAF
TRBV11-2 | ASSFDRGTGGYT
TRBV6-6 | ASTGQGDQNTEAF
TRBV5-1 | ASSRRLAGGTDTQY
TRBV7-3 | ASSPGAGRDRFTNYGYT
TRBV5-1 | ASRPTMNTEAF
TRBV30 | AWSLNEQF
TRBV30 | ARGWGTTEAF
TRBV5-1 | ASSAPGQGVQY
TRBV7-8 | ASSLITGMNTEAF
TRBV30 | AWSVGLAQSTDTQY
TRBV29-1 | SVGGGSTDTQY
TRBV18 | ASSPSAGEQY
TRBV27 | ASSLGLGYNEQF
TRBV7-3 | ASSWDGRVQY
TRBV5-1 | ASSLGQAKNIQY
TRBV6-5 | ATGRTPEYYGYT
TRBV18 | ASSPGQMNTEAF
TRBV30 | AWSQGARAF
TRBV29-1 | SADRERFGTQY
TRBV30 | AWTGDPRGPLH
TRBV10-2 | ASRTSGRTDTQY
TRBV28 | ASSTTGGGFRLF
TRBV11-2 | ASSLISSPADARGNTIY
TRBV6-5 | ASHGYARGNTIY
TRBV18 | ASSRGGSSSGANVLT
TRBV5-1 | ASSLGMEGETQY
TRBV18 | ASSVQGDEQF
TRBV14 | ASSAVGLAGGPDPYEQY
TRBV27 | ASRSGYYGYT
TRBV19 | ASSQPGQGRYEQY
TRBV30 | AWKWGRGLEKLF
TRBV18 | ASSPVAGPHNEQF
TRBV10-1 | ASSEGGRDEQF
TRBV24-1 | ATSDSGLARTQY
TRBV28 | ASSLVGQDYGYT
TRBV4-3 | ASSHALGTGGNSPLH
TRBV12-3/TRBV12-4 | ASSLVQQETQY
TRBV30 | AWRDRGRGDGYT
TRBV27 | ASSLRSSTVQY
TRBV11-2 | ASSPQPGPYNEQF
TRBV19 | ASSREGGQPQH
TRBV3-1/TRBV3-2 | ASSSPEGFLGWEKLF